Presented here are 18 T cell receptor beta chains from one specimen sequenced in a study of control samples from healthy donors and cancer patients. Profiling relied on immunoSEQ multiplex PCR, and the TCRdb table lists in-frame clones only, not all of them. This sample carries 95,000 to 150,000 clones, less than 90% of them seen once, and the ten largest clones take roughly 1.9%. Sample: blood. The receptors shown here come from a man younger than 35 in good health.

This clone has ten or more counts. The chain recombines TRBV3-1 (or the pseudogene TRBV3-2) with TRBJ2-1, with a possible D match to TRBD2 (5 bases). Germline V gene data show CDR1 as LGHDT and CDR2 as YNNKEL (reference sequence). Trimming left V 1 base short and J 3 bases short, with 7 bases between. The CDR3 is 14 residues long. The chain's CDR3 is CASSQAEDYNEQFF. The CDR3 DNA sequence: TGTGCCAGCAGCCAAGCGGAGGACTACAATGAGCAGTTCTTC.

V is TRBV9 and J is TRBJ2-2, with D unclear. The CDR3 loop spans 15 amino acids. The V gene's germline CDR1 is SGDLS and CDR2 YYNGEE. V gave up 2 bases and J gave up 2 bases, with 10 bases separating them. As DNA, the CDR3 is TGTGCCAGCAGCGTGGAAGCGATAAACACCGGGGAGCTGTTTTTT. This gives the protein CASSVEAINTGELFF.

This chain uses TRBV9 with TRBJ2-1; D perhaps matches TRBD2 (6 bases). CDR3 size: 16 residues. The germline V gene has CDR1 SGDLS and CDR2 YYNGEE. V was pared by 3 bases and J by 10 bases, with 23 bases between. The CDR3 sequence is CASSGRYGTAVGEQFF. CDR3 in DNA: TGTGCCAGCAGCGGCAGGTATGGGACTGCTGTAGGGGAGCAGTTCTTC.

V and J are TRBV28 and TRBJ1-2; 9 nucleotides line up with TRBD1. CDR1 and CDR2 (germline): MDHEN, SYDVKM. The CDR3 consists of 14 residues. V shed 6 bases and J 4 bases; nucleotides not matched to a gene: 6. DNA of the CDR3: TGTGCCAGCAGCCTTACAGGGGGCTCCTATGGCTACACCTTC. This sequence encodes CASSLTGGSYGYTF.

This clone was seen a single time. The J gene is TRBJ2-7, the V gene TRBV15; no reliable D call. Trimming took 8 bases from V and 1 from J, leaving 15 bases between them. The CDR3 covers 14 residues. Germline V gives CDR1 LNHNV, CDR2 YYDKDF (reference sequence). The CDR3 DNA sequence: TGTGCCACCTCGTGGCAGGCCATTTCCTACGAGCAGTACTTC. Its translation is CATSWQAISYEQYF.

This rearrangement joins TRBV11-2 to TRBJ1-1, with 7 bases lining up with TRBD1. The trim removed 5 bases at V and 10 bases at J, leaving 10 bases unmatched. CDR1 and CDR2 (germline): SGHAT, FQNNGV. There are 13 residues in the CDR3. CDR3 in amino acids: CASSLGQHRVAFF. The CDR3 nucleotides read TGTGCCAGCAGCCTGGGACAGCACAGGGTAGCTTTCTTT.

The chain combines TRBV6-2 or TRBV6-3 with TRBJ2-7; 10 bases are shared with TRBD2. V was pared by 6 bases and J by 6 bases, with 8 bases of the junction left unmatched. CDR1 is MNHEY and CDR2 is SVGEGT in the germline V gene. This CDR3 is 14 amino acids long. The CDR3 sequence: CASSVLAGRSEQYF. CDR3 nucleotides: TGTGCCAGCAGCGTACTAGCGGGAAGGTCCGAGCAGTACTTC.

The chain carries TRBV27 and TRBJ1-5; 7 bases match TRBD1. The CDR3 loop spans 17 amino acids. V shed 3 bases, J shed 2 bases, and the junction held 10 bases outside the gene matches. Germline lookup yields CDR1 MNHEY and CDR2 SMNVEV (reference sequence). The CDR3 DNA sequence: TGTGCCAGCAGTTTCCACAGGGGCGAGAAGGGCAATCAGCCCCAGCATTTT. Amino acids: CASSFHRGEKGNQPQHF.

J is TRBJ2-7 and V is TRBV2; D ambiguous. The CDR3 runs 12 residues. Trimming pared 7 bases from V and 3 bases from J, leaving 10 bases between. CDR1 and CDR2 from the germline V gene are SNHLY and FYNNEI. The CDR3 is CASKGRIYEQYF. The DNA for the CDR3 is TGTGCCAGCAAAGGCAGGATCTACGAGCAGTACTTC.

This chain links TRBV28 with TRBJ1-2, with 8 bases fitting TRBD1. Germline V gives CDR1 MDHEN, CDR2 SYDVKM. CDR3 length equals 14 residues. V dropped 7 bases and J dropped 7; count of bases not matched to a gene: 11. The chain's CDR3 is CASTLEDRVVGYTF. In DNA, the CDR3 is TGTGCCAGCACTCTAGAGGACAGGGTCGTTGGCTACACCTTC.

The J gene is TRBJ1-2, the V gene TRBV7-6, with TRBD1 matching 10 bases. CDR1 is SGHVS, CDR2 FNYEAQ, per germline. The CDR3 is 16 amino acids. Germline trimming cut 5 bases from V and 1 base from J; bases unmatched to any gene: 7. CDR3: CASSGPGTGDNYGYTF. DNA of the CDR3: TGTGCCAGCAGCGGACCCGGGACAGGGGATAACTATGGCTACACCTTC. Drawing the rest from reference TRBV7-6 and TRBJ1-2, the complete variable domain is GAGVSQSPRYKVTKRGQDVALRCDPISGHVSLYWYRQALGQGPEFLTYFNYEAQQDKSGLPNDRFSAERPEGSISTLTIQRTEQRDSAMYRCASSGPGTGDNYGYTFGSGTRLTVV.

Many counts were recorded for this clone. Here the CDR3 DNA reads TGTGCCAGCAGCTTAGCCCGATCGGGGGAAGCAGCTTTCTTT. Protein sequence: CASSLARSGEAAFF. The rearrangement joins TRBV7-8 to TRBJ1-1; maybe TRBD1 (5 bases). This CDR3 has 14 amino acids. Per the germline V gene, CDR1 is SGHVS and CDR2 is FQNEAQ. V was clipped by 0 bases and J by 10 bases, with 15 bases between them.

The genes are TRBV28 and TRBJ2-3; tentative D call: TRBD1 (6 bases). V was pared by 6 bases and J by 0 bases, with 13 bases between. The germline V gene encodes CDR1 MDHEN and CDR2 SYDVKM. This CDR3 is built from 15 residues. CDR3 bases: TGTGCCAGCAGCTTGGACAGTCCAAGCACAGATACGCAGTATTTT. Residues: CASSLDSPSTDTQYF.

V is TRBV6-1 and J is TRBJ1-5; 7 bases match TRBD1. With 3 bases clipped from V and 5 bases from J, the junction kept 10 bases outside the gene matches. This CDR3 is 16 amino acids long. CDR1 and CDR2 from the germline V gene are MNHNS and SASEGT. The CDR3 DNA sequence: TGTGCCAGCAGTGATAGACAGGGAGAGTGGGATCAGCCCCAGCATTTT. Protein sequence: CASSDRQGEWDQPQHF.

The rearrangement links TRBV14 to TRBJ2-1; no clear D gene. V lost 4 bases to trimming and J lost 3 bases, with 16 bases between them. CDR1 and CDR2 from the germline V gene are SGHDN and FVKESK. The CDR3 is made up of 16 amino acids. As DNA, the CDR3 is TGTGCCAGCAGCCTTGTGACCGACGAGATCTACAATGAGCAGTTCTTC. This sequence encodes CASSLVTDEIYNEQFF.

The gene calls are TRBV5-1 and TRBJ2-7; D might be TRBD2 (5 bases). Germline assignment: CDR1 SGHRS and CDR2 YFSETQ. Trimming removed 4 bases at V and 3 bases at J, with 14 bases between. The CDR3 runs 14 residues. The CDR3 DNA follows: TGCGCCAGCAGCCCCGGGGTGGAAGTCTACGAGCAGTACTTC. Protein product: CASSPGVEVYEQYF.

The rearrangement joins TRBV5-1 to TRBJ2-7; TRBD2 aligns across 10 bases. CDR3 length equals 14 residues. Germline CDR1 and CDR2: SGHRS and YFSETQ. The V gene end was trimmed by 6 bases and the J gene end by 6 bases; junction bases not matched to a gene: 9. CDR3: CASNQVSGRSEQYF. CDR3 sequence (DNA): TGCGCCAGCAACCAAGTTAGCGGGAGGAGCGAGCAGTACTTC.

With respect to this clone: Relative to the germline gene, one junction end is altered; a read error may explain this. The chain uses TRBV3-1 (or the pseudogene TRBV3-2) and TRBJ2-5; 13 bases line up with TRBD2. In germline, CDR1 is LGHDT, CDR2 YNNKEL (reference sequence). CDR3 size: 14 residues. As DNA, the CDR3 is TGTGCCAGCAGTTCCACCGGGACTAGCGGGGCCCGGGACTTC. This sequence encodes CASSSTGTSGARDF.